What follows are 10 T cell receptor beta chains derived from one specimen sequenced in a study of blood T cell repertoires in COVID-19. Only in-frame clones appear in the TCRdb table, and some are missing; sequencing was by immunoSEQ multiplex PCR. The repertoire holds about 100,000 clones, with 80% as singletons. Sequenced input: peripheral blood. Receptors originate from a woman aged 70-85 years with acute or convalescent COVID-19.

The chain couples TRBV27 to TRBJ1-2; TRBD1 aligns across 7 bases. The CDR3 contains 18 residues. Germline V gene lookup returns CDR1 MNHEY and CDR2 SMNVEV (reference sequence). The J segment lost 2 bases and the V segment lost 8 bases, leaving 20 bases of the junction unmatched. CDR3 in amino acids: CASRVARTGALKNYGYTF. CDR3 in DNA: TGTGCCAGCCGCGTCGCGAGGACAGGAGCCCTGAAGAACTATGGCTACACCTTC.

CDR3 sequence reads: CASSYGQGAFGYTF. CDR3 nucleotide sequence: TGTGCCAGCAGTTACGGACAGGGGGCGTTTGGCTACACCTTC. The genes are TRBV6-6 and TRBJ1-2; 11 nucleotides align to TRBD1. Losses at the gene ends were 2 bases for V and 7 bases for J; bases not matched to a gene: 3. The length of the CDR3 is 14 residues. Germline CDR1 and CDR2: MNHNY and SVGAGI (reference sequence).

The DNA for the CDR3 is TGTGCCAGCAGTTACCAGGGGGGCACTGAAGCTTTCTTT. Translating it yields CASSYQGGTEAFF. V is TRBV2 and J is TRBJ1-1, with 7 bases identical to TRBD1. Germline-derived CDR1 and CDR2 are SNHLY and FYNNEI. The CDR3 length is 13 residues. V shed 5 bases, J shed 4 bases, and the junction held 4 bases outside the gene matches.

V is TRBV24-1 and J is TRBJ2-3; TRBD1 aligns across 9 bases. V was clipped by 2 bases and J by 5 bases; unmatched bases: 7. CDR1 is KGHDR and CDR2 is SFDVKD in the germline V gene. The length of the CDR3 is 16 residues. For the CDR3, the DNA is TGTGCCACCAGTGATTCGACAGGGGGGCACGGAGATACGCAGTATTTT. It translates to CATSDSTGGHGDTQYF.

The chain is built from TRBV6-5 and TRBJ2-7; a weak D match, TRBD1 (6 bases). V lost 6 bases, J lost 4 bases, and 13 bases lay in between. The CDR3 contains 13 residues. Germline loops: CDR1 MNHEY, CDR2 SVGAGI. CDR3 loop: CASRRTVIYEQYF. DNA for the CDR3: TGTGCCAGCAGACGGACAGTTATTTACGAGCAGTACTTC.

This sequence joins TRBV30 and TRBJ2-7; 8 bases align to TRBD2. J gave up 1 base and V 7 bases, and 9 bases lay outside the gene matches. This CDR3 spans 14 amino acids. Germline values: CDR1 GTSNPN, CDR2 SVGIG (reference sequence). CDR3 in DNA: TGTGCCTTGTCAGCGGGGGTAAGTTCCTACGAGCAGTACGTC. It yields the protein CALSAGVSSYEQYV.

The sample holds a few counts of this clone. The genes are TRBV29-1 and TRBJ2-3, with 8 bases matching TRBD2. CDR1 is SQVTM, CDR2 ANQGSEA, per germline. The CDR3 is 17 amino acids. With V trimmed by 4 bases and J by 3 bases, 15 bases remained unmatched. In nucleotides, the CDR3 is TGCAGCGTTGCCGGCCTCGACGGGGGGGAGGGTACAGATACGCAGTATTTT. It is translated as CSVAGLDGGEGTDTQYF.

This clone was counted a few times. The chain is built from TRBV19 and TRBJ1-6; maybe TRBD1 (5 bases). The germline V gene encodes CDR1 LNHDA and CDR2 SQIVND (reference sequence). The V end was cut by 6 bases, the J end by 14 bases, with 20 bases between. This CDR3 has 14 amino acids. The CDR3 sequence is CASSNPVGSGALHF. CDR3 sequence (DNA): TGTGCCAGTAGCAACCCAGTGGGCTCGGGGGCCCTCCACTTT.

The V gene is TRBV27, the J gene TRBJ2-3; possible D gene TRBD1, 6 bases. V gave up 2 bases and J gave up 4 bases, with 13 bases separating them. The CDR3 runs 15 residues. The germline V gene encodes CDR1 MNHEY and CDR2 SMNVEV (reference sequence). Written as DNA, the CDR3 is TGTGCCAGCAGTTTAACAGGGTTTGGCCCAGATACGCAGTATTTT. This gives the protein CASSLTGFGPDTQYF.

The chain recombines TRBV18 with TRBJ1-3, with 8 bases matching TRBD1. The V segment lost 3 bases and the J segment 0 bases; nucleotides outside the gene matches: 7. The germline V gene has CDR1 KGHSH and CDR2 LQKENI. This CDR3 region has 17 residues. The CDR3 loop reads CASSPETGVDSGNTIYF. CDR3 DNA: TGTGCCAGCTCACCGGAGACAGGGGTGGACTCTGGAAACACCATATATTTT.